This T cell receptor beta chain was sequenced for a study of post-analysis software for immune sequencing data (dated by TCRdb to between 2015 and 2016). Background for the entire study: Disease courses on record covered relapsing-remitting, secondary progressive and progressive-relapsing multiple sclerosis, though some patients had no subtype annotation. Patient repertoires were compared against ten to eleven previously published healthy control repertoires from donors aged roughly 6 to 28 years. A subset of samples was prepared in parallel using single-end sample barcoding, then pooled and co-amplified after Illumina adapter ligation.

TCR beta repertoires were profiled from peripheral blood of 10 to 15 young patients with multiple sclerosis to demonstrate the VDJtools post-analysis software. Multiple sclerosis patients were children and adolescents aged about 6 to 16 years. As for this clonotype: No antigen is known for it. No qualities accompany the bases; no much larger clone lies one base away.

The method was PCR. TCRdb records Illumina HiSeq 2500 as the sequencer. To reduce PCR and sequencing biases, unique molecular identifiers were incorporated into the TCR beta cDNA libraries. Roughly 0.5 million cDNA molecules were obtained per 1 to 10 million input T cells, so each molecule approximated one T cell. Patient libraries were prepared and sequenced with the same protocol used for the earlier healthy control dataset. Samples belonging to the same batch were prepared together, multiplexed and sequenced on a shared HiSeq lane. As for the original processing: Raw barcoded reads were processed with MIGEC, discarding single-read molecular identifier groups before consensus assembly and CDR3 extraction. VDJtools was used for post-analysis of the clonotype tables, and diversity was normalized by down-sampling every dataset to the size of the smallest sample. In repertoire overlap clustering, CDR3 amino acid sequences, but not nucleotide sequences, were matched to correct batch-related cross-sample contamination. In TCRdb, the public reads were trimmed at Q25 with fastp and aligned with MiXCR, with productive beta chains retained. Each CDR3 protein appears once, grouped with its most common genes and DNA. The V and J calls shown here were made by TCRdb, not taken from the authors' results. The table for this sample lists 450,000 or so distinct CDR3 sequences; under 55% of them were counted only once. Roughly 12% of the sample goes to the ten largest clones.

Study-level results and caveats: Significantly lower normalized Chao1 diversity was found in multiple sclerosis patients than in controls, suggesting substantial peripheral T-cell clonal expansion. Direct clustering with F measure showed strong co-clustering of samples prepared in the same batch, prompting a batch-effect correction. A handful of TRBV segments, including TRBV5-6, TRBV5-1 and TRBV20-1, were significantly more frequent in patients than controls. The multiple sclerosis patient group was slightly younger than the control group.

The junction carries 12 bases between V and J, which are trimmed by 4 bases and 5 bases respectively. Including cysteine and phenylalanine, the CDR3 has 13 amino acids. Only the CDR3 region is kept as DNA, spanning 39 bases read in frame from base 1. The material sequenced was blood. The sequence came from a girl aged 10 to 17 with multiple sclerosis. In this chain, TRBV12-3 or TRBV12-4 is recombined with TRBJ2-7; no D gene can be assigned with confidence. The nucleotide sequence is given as TGTGCCAGCAGTTCGAGACCAAGCGACGAGCAGTACTTC. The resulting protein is CASSSRPSDEQYF.